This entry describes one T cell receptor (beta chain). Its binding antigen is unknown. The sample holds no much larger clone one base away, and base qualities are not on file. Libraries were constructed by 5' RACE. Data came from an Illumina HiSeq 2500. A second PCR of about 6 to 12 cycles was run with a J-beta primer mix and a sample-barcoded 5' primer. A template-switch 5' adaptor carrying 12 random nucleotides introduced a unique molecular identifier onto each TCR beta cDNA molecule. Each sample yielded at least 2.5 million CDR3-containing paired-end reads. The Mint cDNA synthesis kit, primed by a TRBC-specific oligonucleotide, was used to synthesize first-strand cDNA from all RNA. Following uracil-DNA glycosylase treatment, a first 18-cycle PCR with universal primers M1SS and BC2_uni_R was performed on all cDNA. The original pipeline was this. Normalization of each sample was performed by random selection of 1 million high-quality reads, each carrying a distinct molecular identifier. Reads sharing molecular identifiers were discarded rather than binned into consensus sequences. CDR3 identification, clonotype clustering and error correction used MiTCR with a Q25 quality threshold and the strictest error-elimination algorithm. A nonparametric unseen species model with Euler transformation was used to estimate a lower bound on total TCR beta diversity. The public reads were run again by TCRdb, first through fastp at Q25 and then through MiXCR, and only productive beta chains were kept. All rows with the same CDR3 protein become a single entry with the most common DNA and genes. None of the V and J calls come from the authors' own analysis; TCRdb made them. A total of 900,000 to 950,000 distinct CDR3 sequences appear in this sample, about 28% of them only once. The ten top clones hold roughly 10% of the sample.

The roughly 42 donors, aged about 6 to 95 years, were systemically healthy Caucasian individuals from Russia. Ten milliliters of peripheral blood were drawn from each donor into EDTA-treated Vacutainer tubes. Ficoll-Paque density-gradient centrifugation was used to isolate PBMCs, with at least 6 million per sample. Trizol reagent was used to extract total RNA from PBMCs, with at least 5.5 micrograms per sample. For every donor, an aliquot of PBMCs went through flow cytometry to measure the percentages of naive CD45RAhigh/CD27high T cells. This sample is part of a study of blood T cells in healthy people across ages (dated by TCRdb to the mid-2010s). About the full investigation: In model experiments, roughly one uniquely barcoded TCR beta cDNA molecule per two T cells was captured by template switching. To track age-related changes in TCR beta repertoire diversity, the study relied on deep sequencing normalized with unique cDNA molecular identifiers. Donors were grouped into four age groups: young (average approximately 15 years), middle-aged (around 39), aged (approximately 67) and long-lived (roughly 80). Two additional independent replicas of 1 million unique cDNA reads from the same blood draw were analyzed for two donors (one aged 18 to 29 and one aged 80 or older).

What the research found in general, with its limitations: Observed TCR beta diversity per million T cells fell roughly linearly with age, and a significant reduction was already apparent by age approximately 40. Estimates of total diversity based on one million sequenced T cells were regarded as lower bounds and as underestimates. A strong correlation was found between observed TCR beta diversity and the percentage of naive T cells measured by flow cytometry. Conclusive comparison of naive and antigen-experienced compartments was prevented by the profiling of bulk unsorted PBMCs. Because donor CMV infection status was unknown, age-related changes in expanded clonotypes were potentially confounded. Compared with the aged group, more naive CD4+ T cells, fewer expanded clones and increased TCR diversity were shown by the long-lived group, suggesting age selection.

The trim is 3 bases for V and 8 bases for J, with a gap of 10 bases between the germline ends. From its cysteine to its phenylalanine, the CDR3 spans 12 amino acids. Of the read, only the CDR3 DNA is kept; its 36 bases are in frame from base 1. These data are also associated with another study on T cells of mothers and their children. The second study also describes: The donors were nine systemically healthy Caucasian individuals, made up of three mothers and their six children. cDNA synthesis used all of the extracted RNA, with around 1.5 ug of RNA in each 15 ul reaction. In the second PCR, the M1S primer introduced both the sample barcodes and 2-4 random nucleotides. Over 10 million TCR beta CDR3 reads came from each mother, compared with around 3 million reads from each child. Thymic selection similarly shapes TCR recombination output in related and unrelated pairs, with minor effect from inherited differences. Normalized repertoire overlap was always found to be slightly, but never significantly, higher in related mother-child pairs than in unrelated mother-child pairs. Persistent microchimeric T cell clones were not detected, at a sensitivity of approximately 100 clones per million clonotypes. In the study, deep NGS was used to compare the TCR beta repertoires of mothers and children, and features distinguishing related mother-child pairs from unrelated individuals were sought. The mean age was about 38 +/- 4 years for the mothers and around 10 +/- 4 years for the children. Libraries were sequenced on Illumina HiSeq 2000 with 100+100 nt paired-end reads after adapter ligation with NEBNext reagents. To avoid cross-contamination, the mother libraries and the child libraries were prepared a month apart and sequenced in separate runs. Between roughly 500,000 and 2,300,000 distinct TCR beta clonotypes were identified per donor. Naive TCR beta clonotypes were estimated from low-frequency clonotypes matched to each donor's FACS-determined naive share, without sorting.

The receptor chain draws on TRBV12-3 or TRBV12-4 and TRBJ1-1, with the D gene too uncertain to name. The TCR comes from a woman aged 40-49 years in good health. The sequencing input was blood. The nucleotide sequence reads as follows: TGTGCCAGCAGTTTGGGTCAGGAAGAAGCTTTCTTT. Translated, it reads CASSLGQEEAFF.